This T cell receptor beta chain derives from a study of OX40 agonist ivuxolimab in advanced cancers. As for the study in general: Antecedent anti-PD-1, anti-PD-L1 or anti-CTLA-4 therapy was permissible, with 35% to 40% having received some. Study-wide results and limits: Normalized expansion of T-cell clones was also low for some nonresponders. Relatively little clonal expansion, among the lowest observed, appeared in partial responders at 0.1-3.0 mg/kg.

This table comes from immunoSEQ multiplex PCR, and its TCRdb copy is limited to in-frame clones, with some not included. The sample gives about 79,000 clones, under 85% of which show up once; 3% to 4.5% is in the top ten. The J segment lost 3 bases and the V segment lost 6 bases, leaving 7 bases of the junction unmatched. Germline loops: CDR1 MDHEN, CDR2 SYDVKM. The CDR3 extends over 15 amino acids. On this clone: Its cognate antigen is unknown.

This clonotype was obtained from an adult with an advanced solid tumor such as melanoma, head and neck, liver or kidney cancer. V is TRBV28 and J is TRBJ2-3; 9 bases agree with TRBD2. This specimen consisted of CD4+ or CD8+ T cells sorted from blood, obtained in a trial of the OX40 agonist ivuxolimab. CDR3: CASSNSGSSTDTQYF. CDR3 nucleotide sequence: TGTGCCAGCAGCAATAGCGGGAGTAGTACAGATACGCAGTATTTT.